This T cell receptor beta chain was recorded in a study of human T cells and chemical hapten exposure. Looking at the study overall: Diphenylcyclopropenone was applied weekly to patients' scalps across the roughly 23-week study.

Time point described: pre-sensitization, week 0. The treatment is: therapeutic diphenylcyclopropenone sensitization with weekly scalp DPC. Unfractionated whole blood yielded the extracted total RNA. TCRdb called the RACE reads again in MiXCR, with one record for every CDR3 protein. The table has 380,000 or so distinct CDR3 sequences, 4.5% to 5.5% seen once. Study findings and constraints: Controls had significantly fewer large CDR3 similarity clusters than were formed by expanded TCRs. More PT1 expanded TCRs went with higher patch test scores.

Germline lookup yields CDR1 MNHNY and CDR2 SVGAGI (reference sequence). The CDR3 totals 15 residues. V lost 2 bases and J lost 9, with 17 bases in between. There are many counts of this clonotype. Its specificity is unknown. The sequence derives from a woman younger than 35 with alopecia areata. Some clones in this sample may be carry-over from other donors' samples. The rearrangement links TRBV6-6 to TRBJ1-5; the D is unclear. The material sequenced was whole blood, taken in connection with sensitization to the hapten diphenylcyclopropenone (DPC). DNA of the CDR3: TGTGCCAGCAGTTACATATCAGTGGTGGTCGCGCCCCAGCATTTT. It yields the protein CASSYISVVVAPQHF.